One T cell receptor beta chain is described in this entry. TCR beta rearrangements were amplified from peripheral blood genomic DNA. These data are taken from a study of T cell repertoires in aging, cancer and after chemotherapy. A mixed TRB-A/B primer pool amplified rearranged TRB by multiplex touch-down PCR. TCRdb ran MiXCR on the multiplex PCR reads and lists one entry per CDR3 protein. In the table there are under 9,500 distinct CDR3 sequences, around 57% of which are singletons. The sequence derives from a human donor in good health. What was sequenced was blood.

For the CDR3, the DNA is TGTGCCACCAGCAGAGATGGCCGAACTTTGAGAGAAGAGACCCAGTACTTC. Its translation is CATSRDGRTLREETQYF. V gene TRBV15 combines with J gene TRBJ2-5; D gene unclear. The germline gives CDR1 LNHNV, CDR2 YYDKDF (reference sequence). This CDR3 is built from 17 residues. The germline V and J ends were trimmed by 0 bases and 3 bases, with 17 bases remaining between them. The full variable domain, its missing parts supplied by reference TRBV15 and TRBJ2-5, is DAMVIQNPRYQVTQFGKPVTLSCSQTLNHNVMYWYQQKSSQAPKLLFHYYDKDFNNEADTPDNFQSRRPNTSFCFLDIRSPGLGDTAMYLCATSRDGRTLREETQYFGPGTRLLVL.